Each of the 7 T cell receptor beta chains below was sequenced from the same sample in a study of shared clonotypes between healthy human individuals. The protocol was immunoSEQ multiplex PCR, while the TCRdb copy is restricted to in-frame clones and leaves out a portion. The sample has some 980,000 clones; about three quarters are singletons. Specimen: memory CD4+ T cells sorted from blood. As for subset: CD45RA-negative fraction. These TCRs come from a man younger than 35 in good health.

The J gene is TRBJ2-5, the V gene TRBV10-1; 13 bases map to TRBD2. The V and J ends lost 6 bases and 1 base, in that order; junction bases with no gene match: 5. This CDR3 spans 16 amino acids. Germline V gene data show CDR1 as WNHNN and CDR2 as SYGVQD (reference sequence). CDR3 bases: TGCGCCAGCAGCCCCGGACTAGCGGGGGCCCAAGAGACCCAGTACTTC. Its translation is CASSPGLAGAQETQYF.

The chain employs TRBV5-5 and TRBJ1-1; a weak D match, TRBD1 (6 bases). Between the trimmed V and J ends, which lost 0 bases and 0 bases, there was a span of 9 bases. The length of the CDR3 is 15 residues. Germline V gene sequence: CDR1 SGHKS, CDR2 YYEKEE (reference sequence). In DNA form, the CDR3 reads TGTGCCAGCAGCTTGGATTACAGGGTGAACACTGAAGCTTTCTTT. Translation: CASSLDYRVNTEAFF. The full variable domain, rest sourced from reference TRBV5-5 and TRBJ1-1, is DAGVTQSPTHLIKTRGQQVTLRCSPISGHKSVSWYQQVLGQGPQFIFQYYEKEERGRGNFPDRFSARQFPNYSSELNVNALLLGDSALYLCASSLDYRVNTEAFFGQGTRLTVV.

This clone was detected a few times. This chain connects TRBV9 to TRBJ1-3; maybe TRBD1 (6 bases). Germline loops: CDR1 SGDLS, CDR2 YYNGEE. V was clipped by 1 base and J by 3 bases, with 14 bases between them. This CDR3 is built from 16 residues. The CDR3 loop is CASSVHGQSGGNTIYF. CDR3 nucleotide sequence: TGTGCCAGCAGCGTACACGGACAGAGTGGTGGAAACACCATATATTTT.

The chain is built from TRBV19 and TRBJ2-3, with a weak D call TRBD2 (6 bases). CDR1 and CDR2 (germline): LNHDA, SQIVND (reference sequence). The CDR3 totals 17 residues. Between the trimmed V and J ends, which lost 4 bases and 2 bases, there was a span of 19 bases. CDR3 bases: TGTGCCAGTAGTACCTCGGGGACCGGGGGAATCACAGATACGCAGTATTTT. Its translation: CASSTSGTGGITDTQYF. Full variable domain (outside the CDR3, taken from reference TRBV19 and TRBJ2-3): DGGITQSPKYLFRKEGQNVTLSCEQNLNHDAMYWYRQDPGQGLRLIYYSQIVNDFQKGDIAEGYSVSREKKESFPLTVTSAQKNPTAFYLCASSTSGTGGITDTQYFGPGTRLTVL.

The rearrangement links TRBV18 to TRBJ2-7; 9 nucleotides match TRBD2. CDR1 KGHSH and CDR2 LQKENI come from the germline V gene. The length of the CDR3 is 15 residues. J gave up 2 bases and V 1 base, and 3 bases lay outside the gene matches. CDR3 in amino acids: CASSPQAGGPYEQYF. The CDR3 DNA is TGTGCCAGCTCACCACAGGCGGGGGGGCCCTACGAGCAGTACTTC.

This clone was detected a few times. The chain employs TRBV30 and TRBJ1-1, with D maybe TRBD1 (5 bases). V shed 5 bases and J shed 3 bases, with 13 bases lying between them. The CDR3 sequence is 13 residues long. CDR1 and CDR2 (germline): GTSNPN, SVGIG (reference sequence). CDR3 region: CAWRGSTDTEAFF. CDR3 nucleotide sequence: TGTGCCTGGCGGGGGAGTACGGACACTGAAGCTTTCTTT.

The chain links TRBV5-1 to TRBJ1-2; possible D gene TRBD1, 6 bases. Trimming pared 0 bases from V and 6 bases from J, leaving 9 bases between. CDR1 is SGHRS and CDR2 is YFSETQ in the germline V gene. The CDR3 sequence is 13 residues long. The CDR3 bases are TGCGCCAGCAGCTTGGTACAGGGTAATGGCTACACCTTC. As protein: CASSLVQGNGYTF. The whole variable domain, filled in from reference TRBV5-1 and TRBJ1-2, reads KAGVTQTPRYLIKTRGQQVTLSCSPISGHRSVSWYQQTPGQGLQFLFEYFSETQRNKGNFPGRFSGRQFSNSRSEMNVSTLELGDSALYLCASSLVQGNGYTFGSGTRLTVV.